This TCR beta chain was captured in a study of Tregs in tolerant kidney transplant recipients. The table came from immunoSEQ multiplex PCR; TCRdb's copy has only in-frame clones and leaves some out. The table shows 65,000 to 85,000 clones, with 90% to 95% occurring only once. The nonmyeloablative bone marrow transplants came from related graft donors, with transient mixed chimerism. In its sample, this clone was seen once. Trimming took 5 bases from V and 6 from J, leaving 17 bases between them. CDR1 and CDR2 from the germline V gene are LNHDA and SQIVND (reference sequence). The CDR3 has 14 residues.

Sequencing was performed on CD4+ T cells from blood (PBMCs), taken 24 months after the transplant. The clonotype was recovered from a human patient who received a combined kidney and bone marrow transplant. Some T cells may trace back to the graft donor. The chain carries TRBV19 and TRBJ2-7; perhaps TRBD2 as D (5 bases). In DNA form, the CDR3 reads TGTGCCAGTAGTCATACGAGGGAGTCTTCCGAGCAGTACTTC. This sequence encodes CASSHTRESSEQYF.